The T cell receptor beta chain under discussion was sequenced for a study of beta chain features in type 1 diabetes. Study-wide results and limits: For Type 1 diabetes patients, all four CD4+ subsets carried TCRB CDR3s that were moderately but significantly shorter.

This clone showed up just a few times. Its antigen remains unknown. From germline, CDR1 is KGHSH and CDR2 LQKENI. The CDR3 runs 14 residues. V dropped 2 bases and J dropped 1 base, with 7 bases sitting between them. Investigators reverse transcribed all isolated RNA, so they sequenced expressed TCRB transcripts. Here immunoSEQ multiplex PCR was the method, and the copy in TCRdb shows in-frame clones only, minus some. The repertoire holds 640,000 or so clones, with over 12% as singletons. Sequencing was carried out using naive CD4+ T cells from blood. The rearrangement joins TRBV18 to TRBJ2-3; D not certain. This receptor was taken from a man aged 18 to 30 with type 1 diabetes. The CDR3 sequence is CASSPRPGTDTQYF. The CDR3 nucleotides read TGTGCCAGCTCACCAAGACCTGGCACAGATACGCAGTATTTT.